This T cell receptor (beta chain) was found in a study of T cells in Graves' hyperthyroidism and ophthalmopathy. Hyperthyroidism patients were newly diagnosed, had disease duration under 2 months, and were aged 18 to 65 years. Exclusion criteria comprised uncontrolled infection, other autoimmune disease, pregnancy or lactation. The diagnostic basis comprised clinical symptoms, serum thyroxine and TRAb, thyroid ultrasound and orbital computed tomography. This clonotype was counted only a few times. RNA transcripts served as the template for amplifying TCR beta CDR3 regions. The HTBI set primed first-round TCR CDR3 RT-PCR. TCRdb passed the multiplex PCR reads through MiXCR, listing each CDR3 protein once. The table lists a few hundred thousand distinct CDR3 sequences, 15% to 19% of them singletons, with around a quarter in the top ten. V shed 6 bases, J shed 5 bases, and the junction held 9 bases outside the gene matches. The CDR3 runs to 15 residues. Germline values: CDR1 MNHNS, CDR2 SASEGT.

The source material was blood. This rearrangement joins TRBV6-1 to TRBJ2-2, with 7 bases matching TRBD2. The receptor was isolated from a woman under 30 with Graves' hyperthyroidism that later progressed to Graves' ophthalmopathy. The CDR3, as DNA: TGTGCCAGCAGCCTACTAGCGATCACGACCGGGGAGCTGTTTTTT. It specifies CASSLLAITTGELFF.